This T cell receptor beta chain was sequenced for a study of T cell repertoires in cytomegalovirus infection. Overall study context: CMV epitopes that were recently identified and HLA-C-restricted were used alongside well-studied HLA-B-restricted ones. Public TCR beta signatures were indicative of both CMV infection and a matching HLA type. Whole-study results and caveats: The cumulative frequency of public TCR beta families distinguished individuals who carried CMV together with the relevant HLA. In two of eight donors, the top clonotype was HLA-C-restricted CMV-specific.

This clonotype came up a few times. Its matching antigen is unknown. In TCRdb, the reads were re-called with MiXCR into one record per CDR3 protein. The profile shows over 100,000 distinct CDR3 sequences, around 28% of them singletons. CDR3 length equals 13 residues. V dropped 5 bases and J dropped 6 bases, with 11 bases sitting between them. The germline gives CDR1 MNHEY, CDR2 SVGAGI. The source material was CD8+ T cells from cultured PBMCs, sampled from culture after CMV antigen stimulation. The receptor's source is a human donor in good health (CMV status not recorded). Some clones in this sample may be carry-over from other donors' samples. The chain uses TRBV6-5 and TRBJ1-5; D unresolved. Here the CDR3 DNA reads TGTGCCAGCAGTACCGAGGCGGGTCAGCCCCAGCATTTT. It is translated as CASSTEAGQPQHF.